Included here is one TCR beta chain sequence, with context. The data were taken from a study of blood T cell repertoires in COVID-19. Background on the study: Acute-phase and convalescent COVID-19 samples originated in the United States, Italy and Spain. PBMCs, B-cell-depleted T cells, or T cells provided the cDNA or gDNA that made up the material.

The authors' processing: Estimation of nucleated cell counts relied on the amplification of reference gene primers. TCRdb's copy holds only in-frame clones and misses some; the assay was immunoSEQ multiplex PCR. Clone size and the V and J calls come from that table; the DNA yielded D and trimming. Among roughly 150,000 clones listed, more than 75% were seen once. The CDR3 extends over 17 amino acids. CDR1 and CDR2 from the germline V gene are SGHVS and FQNEAQ. Trimming removed 2 bases at V and 4 bases at J, with 17 bases between. Sequencing was carried out using peripheral blood. The sequence was obtained from a man aged 18 to 35 with acute or convalescent COVID-19. The V and J genes are TRBV7-8 and TRBJ1-4, with D possibly being TRBD1 (6 bases). The CDR3 here is CASSLSWLDSDNEKLFF. Here the CDR3 DNA reads TGTGCCAGCAGCTTATCTTGGCTGGACAGCGATAATGAAAAACTGTTTTTT.